The 5 T cell receptor beta chains given below trace back to one sample, sequenced in a study of spatial heterogeneity in lung cancer. This sample's time point: blood at routine non-recurrence follow-up after resection. TCRdb analysed the 5' RACE reads with MiXCR anew, one entry per CDR3 protein. The sample lists around 100,000 distinct CDR3 sequences; under 14% were seen once. The sample consisted of PBMCs, taken at follow-up. The receptors stem from a female donor with early-stage non-small cell lung cancer.

The chain joins TRBV18 to TRBJ2-1; D gene ambiguous. The V end was cut by 3 bases, the J end by 9 bases, with 12 bases between. The CDR3 totals 13 residues. CDR1 KGHSH and CDR2 LQKENI come from the germline V gene. CDR3 sequence (DNA): TGTGCCAGCTCACCGGGGAACGTAGGTGAGCAGTTCTTC. Translation: CASSPGNVGEQFF.

This clonotype showed up many times. The V gene is TRBV9, the J gene TRBJ1-1, with a tentative D call TRBD1 (6 bases). The germline gives CDR1 SGDLS, CDR2 YYNGEE. The CDR3 loop spans 15 amino acids. V was clipped by 4 bases and J by 3 bases, with 16 bases between them. The CDR3 spells CASSPQGYSDTEAFF. DNA for the CDR3: TGTGCCAGCAGCCCCCAGGGGTATTCGGACACTGAAGCTTTCTTT. Variable domain in full (rest from reference TRBV9 and TRBJ1-1): DSGVTQTPKHLITATGQRVTLRCSPRSGDLSVYWYQQSLDQGLQFLIQYYNGEERAKGNILERFSAQQFPDLHSELNLSSLELGDSALYFCASSPQGYSDTEAFFGQGTRLTVV.

Here the CDR3 reads CSAITGTSGYNEQFF. DNA for the CDR3: TGCAGTGCCATTACCGGGACTAGCGGTTACAATGAGCAGTTCTTC. The genes are TRBV20-1 and TRBJ2-1; 11 bases are a match to TRBD2. With 6 bases clipped from V and 4 bases from J, the junction kept 8 bases outside the gene matches. Germline loops: CDR1 DFQATT, CDR2 SNEGSKA (reference sequence). The CDR3 runs to 15 residues.

This clonotype was counted ten times or more. The chain combines TRBV7-8 with TRBJ2-1, with D perhaps being TRBD1 or TRBD2 (6 bases each). The CDR3 length is 18 residues. V was pared by 5 bases and J by 7 bases, with 27 bases between. The germline V gene has CDR1 SGHVS and CDR2 FQNEAQ. The CDR3 region is CASSTAAASGGRDNEQFF. The DNA for the CDR3 is TGTGCCAGCAGCACCGCGGCCGCGAGTGGGGGGCGGGATAATGAGCAGTTCTTC.

The chain joins TRBV18 to TRBJ2-4; the D is unclear. The length of the CDR3 is 12 residues. Germline CDR1 reads KGHSH; CDR2 reads LQKENI. The V end lost 4 bases, the J end lost 9 bases, and 10 bases lay between the germline ends. In DNA form, the CDR3 reads TGTGCCAGCTCACTCCGTGGCGTCATTCAGTACTTC. Encoded protein: CASSLRGVIQYF.